The clone carrying this T cell receptor (beta chain) was observed a handful of times. The data are from a study of response to subunit inactivated influenza vaccine. J lost 2 bases, V lost 1 base, and 8 bases had no gene match. Germline-derived CDR1 and CDR2 are DFQATT and SNEGSKA (reference sequence). CDR3 length: 17 residues. MiXCR, applied by TCRdb to the RT-PCR reads, yields one record per CDR3 protein. The data hold around 570,000 distinct CDR3 sequences, with approximately 7.1% observed a single time. The chain employs TRBV20-1 and TRBJ2-4, with 10 bases that match TRBD2. Source: PBMCs from blood, taken about 23 months after vaccination. This sequence was found in a man between 50 and 70 years old who received an inactivated influenza vaccine. The CDR3 loop is CSARVPAGGPTKNIQYF. In nucleotides, the CDR3 is TGCAGTGCTAGAGTCCCAGCGGGAGGGCCTACCAAAAACATTCAGTACTTC.